The 16 T cell receptor beta chains reported below all come from one sample, sequenced in a study of regulatory T cells in long-lasting Graves disease. Noted time point: newly diagnosed GD, antithyroid drugs for less than 3 months. Isolated PBMC RNA provided the starting material for the TCR library. With iRepertoire HTBI primers and Arm-PCR of CDR3 regions, TCR beta libraries were built. TCRdb redid the calling of the multiplex PCR reads with MiXCR, one entry per CDR3 protein. The sample includes about 350,000 distinct CDR3 sequences, 16% seen only once; the top ten take 25% to 30%. These data were also filed under a second study, of T cells in Graves' hyperthyroidism and ophthalmopathy.

The sample in question was peripheral blood mononuclear cells (PBMCs), obtained at new diagnosis, from a patient treated with antithyroid drugs. All receptors derive from a man in his forties or fifties with Graves disease.

This clonotype was counted many times. V is TRBV6-2 or TRBV6-3 and J is TRBJ2-7; possibly TRBD1 for D (5 bases). The germline V gene has CDR1 MNHEY and CDR2 SVGEGT. CDR3 length equals 15 residues. V shed 6 bases and J shed 4 bases, with 19 bases lying between them. CDR3 nucleotide sequence: TGTGCCAGCAGCGAGGCGTCGACGGACACGTACGAGCAGTACTTC. It translates to CASSEASTDTYEQYF.

This clonotype was seen repeatedly, ten times or more. The chain is built from TRBV28 and TRBJ1-4; D is ambiguous. Germline CDR1 and CDR2: MDHEN and SYDVKM. V was trimmed by 2 bases and J by 8 bases, leaving 3 bases between them. This CDR3 contains 11 residues. Here the CDR3 DNA reads TGTGCCAGCAGTTTAGTAGAAAAACTGTTTTTT. It translates to CASSLVEKLFF.

This clonotype has just a few counts. This chain links TRBV12-3 or TRBV12-4 with TRBJ1-2, with 8 bases identical to TRBD1. This CDR3 spans 13 amino acids. The junction had 4 bases not matched to a gene; V was cut back by 6 bases and J by 4 bases. The CDR3 loop reads CASRRQGLYGYTF. The DNA for the CDR3 is TGTGCCAGCAGGAGACAGGGGCTCTATGGCTACACCTTC.

This clonotype was recorded at least ten times. This chain links TRBV28 with TRBJ1-1; maybe TRBD1 (6 bases). Trimming removed 4 bases from V and 5 bases from J, with 14 bases in between. The CDR3 loop spans 14 amino acids. Per the germline V gene, CDR1 is MDHEN and CDR2 is SYDVKM. The CDR3 DNA sequence: TGTGCCAGCAGTTCTGGGGGCGAGAGGACTGAAGCTTTCTTT. This codes for CASSSGGERTEAFF.

This clonotype was counted many times. The V gene is TRBV5-1, the J gene TRBJ2-1; 11 bases are shared with TRBD1. The junction had 8 bases not matched to a gene; V was cut back by 3 bases and J by 6 bases. The CDR3 has 16 residues. Germline V gene lookup returns CDR1 SGHRS and CDR2 YFSETQ. CDR3 sequence (DNA): TGCGCCAGCAGCTCCCAGCCGGGACAGGGGGTCAATGAGCAGTTCTTC. Amino acids: CASSSQPGQGVNEQFF.

This clonotype was seen more than once but under ten times. This sequence joins TRBV5-1 and TRBJ2-5; 11 bases match TRBD2. Looked up from germline, CDR1 is SGHRS and CDR2 is YFSETQ. With 0 bases clipped from V and 5 bases from J, the junction kept 6 bases outside the gene matches. The CDR3 totals 16 residues. The CDR3 here is CASSLEVAGGLETQYF. The CDR3 DNA follows: TGCGCCAGCAGCTTGGAAGTAGCGGGGGGGCTGGAGACCCAGTACTTC. The variable domain in full, completed from reference TRBV5-1 and TRBJ2-5, reads KAGVTQTPRYLIKTRGQQVTLSCSPISGHRSVSWYQQTPGQGLQFLFEYFSETQRNKGNFPGRFSGRQFSNSRSEMNVSTLELGDSALYLCASSLEVAGGLETQYFGPGTRLLVL.

This clonotype was counted only a few times. The V call is TRBV4-2, the J call TRBJ1-1; D is unclear. Germline assignment: CDR1 LGHNA and CDR2 YNFKEQ. The CDR3 consists of 12 residues. The ends were cut back, 0 bases at V and 10 bases at J, with 9 bases in the middle. CDR3 region: CASSQEALGAFF. The CDR3 coding sequence is TGTGCCAGCAGCCAAGAGGCCCTGGGAGCTTTCTTT.

There are many counts of this clonotype. The chain uses TRBV7-2 and TRBJ2-3, with D uncertain. The V gene lost 3 bases and the J gene lost 5 bases, with 15 bases spanning the gap. The CDR3 contains 15 residues. CDR1 is SGHTA, CDR2 FQGNSA, per germline. The CDR3 DNA follows: TGTGCCAGCAGCTTGAAACGGCCCCACGGAGATACGCAGTATTTT. Its protein product is CASSLKRPHGDTQYF.

This clonotype was detected only once. A much larger clone sits a single nucleotide away, making a read error possible. The chain employs TRBV27 and TRBJ2-5; possible D gene TRBD2, 6 bases. CDR1 and CDR2 from the germline V gene are MNHEY and SMNVEV (reference sequence). CDR3 size: 13 residues. Trimming removed 2 bases from V and 9 bases from J, with 13 bases in between. The CDR3 DNA is TGTGCCAGCAGTTTAAGGAGGGTGGAGGCCCAGTACTTC. This encodes CASSLRRVEAQYF.

The chain carries TRBV10-3 and TRBJ1-1, with D tentatively TRBD1 (6 bases). Germline V CDR1 and CDR2: ENHRY, SYGVKD. CDR3 length: 17 residues. Trimming took 3 bases from V and 1 from J, leaving 18 bases between them. In DNA form, the CDR3 reads TGTGCCATCAGTGACCTACACCTAGGGGGTGAGAACACTGAAGCTTTCTTT. This gives the protein CAISDLHLGGENTEAFF.

This clonotype appeared a few times. This chain joins TRBV24-1 and TRBJ2-1, with D perhaps matching TRBD1 or TRBD2 (5 bases each). The CDR3 has 16 amino acids. The V end was cut by 6 bases, the J end by 0 bases, with 14 bases between. Per the germline V gene, CDR1 is KGHDR and CDR2 is SFDVKD. CDR3: CATSSGGGSSYNEQFF. DNA for the CDR3: TGTGCCACCAGTTCTGGGGGTGGTAGCTCCTACAATGAGCAGTTCTTC.

This clonotype was detected many times. V usage is TRBV2 and J usage is TRBJ1-2, with D unresolved. Trimming removed 1 base from V and 4 bases from J, with 16 bases in between. Germline values: CDR1 SNHLY, CDR2 FYNNEI. CDR3 length: 16 amino acids. The CDR3 region has the DNA TGTGCCAGCAGTGAAGACCAAGGGCAGGACTTCTATGGCTACACCTTC. Translating it yields CASSEDQGQDFYGYTF.

As for this clonotype: This may be a read error: a much more frequent sequence differs by one nucleotide. The chain carries TRBV11-3 and TRBJ2-2; D remains ambiguous. V shed 8 bases and J shed 5 bases, with 15 bases lying between them. This CDR3 is 14 amino acids long. CDR1 and CDR2 (germline): SGHNT, YENEEA. CDR3 bases: TGTGCCAGCGGCCCAGGCGGTAAAACCGGGGAGCTGTTTTTT. This codes for CASGPGGKTGELFF.

This clonotype appeared a few times. The gene calls are TRBV15 and TRBJ1-1; TRBD1 aligns across 9 bases. This CDR3 contains 15 residues. Germline CDR1 reads LNHNV; CDR2 reads YYDKDF (reference sequence). Losses at the gene ends were 4 bases for V and 3 bases for J; bases not matched to a gene: 6. CDR3 sequence: CATSTLTGGYTEAFF. The CDR3 bases are TGTGCCACCAGCACACTGACAGGGGGGTACACTGAAGCTTTCTTT.

The gene calls are TRBV5-4 and TRBJ1-3; D is undetermined. This CDR3 has 16 amino acids. CDR1 and CDR2 (germline): SGHNT, YYREEE (reference sequence). Deletions cut 0 bases from V and 4 bases from J, with 14 bases between. The CDR3 loop is CASSLDGRLAGNTIYF. CDR3 DNA sequence: TGTGCCAGCAGCTTGGACGGTCGGTTGGCCGGAAACACCATATATTTT.

The rearrangement links TRBV6-1 to TRBJ2-1, with 10 bases aligning to TRBD2. This CDR3 comprises 16 residues. Per germline, CDR1 MNHNS and CDR2 SASEGT. The V and J ends lost 8 bases and 6 bases, in that order; junction bases with no gene match: 13. The CDR3 sequence is CASSERGGRSANEQFF. The DNA of the CDR3 is TGTGCCAGCTCCGAGCGGGGGGGCCGATCAGCCAATGAGCAGTTCTTC.